Given below is one TCR beta chain in context. Its antigen is not identified. This sample's time point: late sampling 161 to 241 days after vaccination in three convalescent patients. The treatment was: roughly nine-day PBMC culture with coronavirus spike peptide pools or control peptides (ViraFEST assay). This specimen comes from a study of vaccination and CD4 T cells after COVID-19. Study details: Overlapping SARS-CoV-2, HCoV-NL63, HCoV-OC43 and HCoV-229E spike peptides were used to stimulate cells. Control cultures were supplied with a CEFX pool, an HIV-1 Nef pool, or no peptide at all.

The Oncomine TCR Beta short-read assay was applied to DNA of cultured CD4+ T cells. Genomic DNA from cultured CD4+ T cells was extracted. TCRdb processed the PCR reads anew with MiXCR; each CDR3 protein has one entry. The sample lists around 25,000 distinct CDR3 sequences, around 30% occurring once. Study outcomes and limitations: Analysis covered relatively few convalescent patients and lacked any early post-infection timepoints.

The TCR sequence derives from a human donor who had recovered from COVID-19. Sample: CD4+ T cells from blood, cultured in vitro, taken about 7 months after SARS-CoV-2 vaccination.

The CDR3: CASSPSGGETQYF. The CDR3 region has the DNA TGTGCCAGCAGCCCCAGCGGAGGGGAGACCCAGTACTTC. V is TRBV7-9 and J is TRBJ2-5, with D possibly matching TRBD2 (6 bases). Germline CDR1 reads SEHNR; CDR2 reads FQNEAQ (reference sequence). Between the trimmed V and J ends, which lost 5 bases and 5 bases, there was a span of 12 bases. The CDR3 runs 13 residues.